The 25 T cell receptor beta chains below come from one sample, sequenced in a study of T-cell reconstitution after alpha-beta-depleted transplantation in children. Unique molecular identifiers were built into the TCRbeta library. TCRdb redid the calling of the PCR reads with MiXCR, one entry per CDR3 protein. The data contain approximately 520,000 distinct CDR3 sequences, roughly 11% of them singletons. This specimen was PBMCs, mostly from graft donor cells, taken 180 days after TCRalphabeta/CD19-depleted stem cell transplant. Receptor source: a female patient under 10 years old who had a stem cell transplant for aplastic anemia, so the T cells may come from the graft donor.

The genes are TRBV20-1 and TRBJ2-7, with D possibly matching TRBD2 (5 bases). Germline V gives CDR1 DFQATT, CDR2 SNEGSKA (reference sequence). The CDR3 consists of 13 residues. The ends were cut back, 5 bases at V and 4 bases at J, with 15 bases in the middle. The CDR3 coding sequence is TGCAGTGCTCGCAGCTTGAGGGTGTACGAGCAGTACTTC. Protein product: CSARSLRVYEQYF.

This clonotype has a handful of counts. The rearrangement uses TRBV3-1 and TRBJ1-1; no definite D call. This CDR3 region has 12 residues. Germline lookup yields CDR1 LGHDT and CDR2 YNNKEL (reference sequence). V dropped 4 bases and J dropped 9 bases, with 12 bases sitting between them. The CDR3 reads CASSRPGLKAFF. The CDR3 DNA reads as TGTGCCAGCAGCCGACCGGGGTTGAAAGCTTTCTTT. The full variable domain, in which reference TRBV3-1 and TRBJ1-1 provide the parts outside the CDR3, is DTAVSQTPKYLVTQMGNDKSIKCEQNLGHDTMYWYKQDSKKFLKIMFSYNNKELIINETVPNRFSPKSPDKAHLNLHINSLELGDSAVYFCASSRPGLKAFFGQGTRLTVV.

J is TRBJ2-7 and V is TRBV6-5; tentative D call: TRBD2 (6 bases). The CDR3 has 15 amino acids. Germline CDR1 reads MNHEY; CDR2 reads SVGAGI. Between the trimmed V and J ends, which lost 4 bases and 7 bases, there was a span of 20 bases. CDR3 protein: CASSSLAGGAFEQYF. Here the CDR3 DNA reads TGTGCCAGCAGTTCGCTAGCAGGAGGGGCGTTTGAGCAGTACTTC.

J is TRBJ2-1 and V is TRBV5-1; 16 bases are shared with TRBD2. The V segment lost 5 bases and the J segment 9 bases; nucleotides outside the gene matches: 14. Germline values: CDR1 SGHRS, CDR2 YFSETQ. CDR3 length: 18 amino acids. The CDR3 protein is CASRLGGTSGRAGSEQFF. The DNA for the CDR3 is TGCGCCAGCAGACTCGGCGGGACTAGCGGGAGGGCCGGGAGTGAGCAGTTCTTC.

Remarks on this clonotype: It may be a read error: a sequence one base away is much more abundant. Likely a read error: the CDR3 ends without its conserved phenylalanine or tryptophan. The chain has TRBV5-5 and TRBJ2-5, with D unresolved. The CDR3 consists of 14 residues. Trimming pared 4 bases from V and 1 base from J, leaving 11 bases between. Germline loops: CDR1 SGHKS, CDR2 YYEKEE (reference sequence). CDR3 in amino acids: CASSADPFQETQYL. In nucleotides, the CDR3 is TGTGCCAGCAGCGCGGACCCCTTCCAAGAGACCCAGTACTTG.

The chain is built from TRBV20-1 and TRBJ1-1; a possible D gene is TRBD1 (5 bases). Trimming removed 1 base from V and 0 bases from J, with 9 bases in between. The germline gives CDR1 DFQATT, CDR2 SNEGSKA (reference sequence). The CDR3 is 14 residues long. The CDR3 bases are TGCAGTGCTAGAGCCACAGGACTGAACACTGAAGCTTTCTTT. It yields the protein CSARATGLNTEAFF.

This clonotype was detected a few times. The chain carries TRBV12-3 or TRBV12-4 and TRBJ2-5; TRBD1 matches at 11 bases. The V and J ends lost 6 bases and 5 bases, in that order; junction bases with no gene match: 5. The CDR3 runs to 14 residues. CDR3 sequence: CASSWTGGRETQYF. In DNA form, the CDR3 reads TGTGCCAGCAGCTGGACAGGGGGCCGGGAGACCCAGTACTTC.

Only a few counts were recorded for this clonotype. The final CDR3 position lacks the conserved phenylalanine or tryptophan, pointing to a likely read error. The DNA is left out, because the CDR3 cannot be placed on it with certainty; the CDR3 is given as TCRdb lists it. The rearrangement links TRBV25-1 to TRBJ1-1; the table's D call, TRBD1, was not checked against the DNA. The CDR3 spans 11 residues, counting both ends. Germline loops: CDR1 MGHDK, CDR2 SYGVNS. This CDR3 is CASSGGGTDRI.

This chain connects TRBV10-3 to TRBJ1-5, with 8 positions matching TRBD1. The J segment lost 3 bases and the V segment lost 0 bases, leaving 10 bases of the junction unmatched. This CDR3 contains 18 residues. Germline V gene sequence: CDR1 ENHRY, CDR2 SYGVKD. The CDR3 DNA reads TGTGCCATCAGTGAGTCGTGGACAGGGTGGCTGGCCAATCAGCCCCAGCATTTT. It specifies CAISESWTGWLANQPQHF.

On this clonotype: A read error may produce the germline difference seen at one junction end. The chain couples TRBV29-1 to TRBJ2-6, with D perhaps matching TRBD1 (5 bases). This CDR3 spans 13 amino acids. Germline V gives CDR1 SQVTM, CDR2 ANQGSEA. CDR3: CSVGSSGANGLTF. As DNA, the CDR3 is TGCAGCGTTGGGAGCTCTGGGGCCAACGGCCTGACTTTC.

The CDR3 DNA is TGTGCCAGTAGTCCGGGCAAGAACTTTAACTATGGCTACACCTTC. Translated, it gives CASSPGKNFNYGYTF. This chain uses TRBV19 with TRBJ1-2, with no clear D. V dropped 5 bases and J dropped 1 base, with 14 bases sitting between them. Germline V gene sequence: CDR1 LNHDA, CDR2 SQIVND (reference sequence). This CDR3 is built from 15 residues.

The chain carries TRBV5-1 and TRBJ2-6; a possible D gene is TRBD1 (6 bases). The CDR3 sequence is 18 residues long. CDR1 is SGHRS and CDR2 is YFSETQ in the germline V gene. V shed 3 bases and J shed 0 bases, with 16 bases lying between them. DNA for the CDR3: TGCGCCAGCAGCTACCAGAACCAGGGGTTCTCTGGGGCCAACGTCCTGACTTTC. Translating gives CASSYQNQGFSGANVLTF.

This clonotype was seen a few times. CDR3 sequence: CASSLSGYNSPLHF. The CDR3 coding sequence is TGTGCCAGCAGTTTGAGTGGCTATAATTCACCCCTCCACTTT. The rearrangement uses TRBV27 and TRBJ1-6; D ambiguous. The CDR3 length is 14 residues. Germline lookup yields CDR1 MNHEY and CDR2 SMNVEV (reference sequence). V lost 3 bases, J lost 3 bases, and 6 bases lay in between.

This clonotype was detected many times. The CDR3 reads CASGSWEPGPRDTGELFF. In nucleotides, the CDR3 is TGTGCCAGCGGATCGTGGGAGCCGGGACCAAGGGACACCGGGGAGCTGTTTTTT. The chain employs TRBV28 and TRBJ2-2; D possibly matches TRBD1 or TRBD2 (5 bases each). Germline CDR1 and CDR2: MDHEN and SYDVKM. CDR3 size: 18 residues. V shed 8 bases and J shed 3 bases, with 25 bases lying between them.

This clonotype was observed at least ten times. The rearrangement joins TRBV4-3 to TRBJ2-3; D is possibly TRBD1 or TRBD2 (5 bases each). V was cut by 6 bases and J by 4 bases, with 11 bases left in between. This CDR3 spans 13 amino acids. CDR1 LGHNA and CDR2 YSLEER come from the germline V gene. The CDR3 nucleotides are TGCGCCAGCAGTAACAGAGGGGCAGATACGCAGTATTTT. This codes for CASSNRGADTQYF.

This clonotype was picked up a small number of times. CDR3 nucleotides: TGTGCCAGCAGCCCGCGGACAGCTTATGGCTACACCTTC. It codes for CASSPRTAYGYTF. The chain recombines TRBV7-2 with TRBJ1-2; perhaps TRBD1 as D (6 bases). Germline lookup yields CDR1 SGHTA and CDR2 FQGNSA. V shed 5 bases and J shed 5 bases, with 12 bases lying between them. The CDR3 contains 13 residues.

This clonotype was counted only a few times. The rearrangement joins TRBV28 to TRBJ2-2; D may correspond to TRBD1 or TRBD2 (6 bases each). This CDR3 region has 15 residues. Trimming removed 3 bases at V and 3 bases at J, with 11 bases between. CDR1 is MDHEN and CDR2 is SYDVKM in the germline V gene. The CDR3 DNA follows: TGTGCCAGCAGTTTTTACAGGGAGGACACCGGGGAGCTGTTTTTT. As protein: CASSFYREDTGELFF.

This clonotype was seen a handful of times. The CDR3 sequence: CASSFYADNEQFF. The CDR3 DNA sequence: TGTGCCAGCAGCTTTTACGCGGACAATGAGCAGTTCTTC. The chain couples TRBV7-2 to TRBJ2-1; D gene unclear. V lost 3 bases and J 5 bases, leaving 8 bases between the germline ends. The CDR3 extends over 13 amino acids. Germline V CDR1 and CDR2: SGHTA, FQGNSA.

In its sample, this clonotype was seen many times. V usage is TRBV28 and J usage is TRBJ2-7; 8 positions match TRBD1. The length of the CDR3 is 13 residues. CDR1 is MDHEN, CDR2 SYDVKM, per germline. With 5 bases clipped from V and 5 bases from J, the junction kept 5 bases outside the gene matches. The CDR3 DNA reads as TGTGCCAGCAGTCTGGACAGGGCCCACGAGCAGTACTTC. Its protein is CASSLDRAHEQYF. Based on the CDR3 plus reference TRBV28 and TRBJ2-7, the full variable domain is DVKVTQSSRYLVKRTGEKVFLECVQDMDHENMFWYRQDPGLGLRLIYFSYDVKMKEKGDIPEGYSVSREKKERFSLILESASTNQTSMYLCASSLDRAHEQYFGPGTRLTVT.

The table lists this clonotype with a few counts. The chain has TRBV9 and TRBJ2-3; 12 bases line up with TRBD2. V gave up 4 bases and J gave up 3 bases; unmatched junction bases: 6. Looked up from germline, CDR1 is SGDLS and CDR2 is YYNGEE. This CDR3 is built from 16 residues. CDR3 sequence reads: CASSPRLAGATDTQYF. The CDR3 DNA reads TGTGCCAGCAGCCCGAGACTAGCGGGAGCAACAGATACGCAGTATTTT.

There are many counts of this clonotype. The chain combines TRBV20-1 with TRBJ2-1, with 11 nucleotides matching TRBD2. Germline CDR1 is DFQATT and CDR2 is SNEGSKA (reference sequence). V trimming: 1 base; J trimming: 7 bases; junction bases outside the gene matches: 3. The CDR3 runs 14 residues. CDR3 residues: CSARVLAGGNEQFF. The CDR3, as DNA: TGCAGTGCTAGAGTCTTAGCGGGAGGGAATGAGCAGTTCTTC.

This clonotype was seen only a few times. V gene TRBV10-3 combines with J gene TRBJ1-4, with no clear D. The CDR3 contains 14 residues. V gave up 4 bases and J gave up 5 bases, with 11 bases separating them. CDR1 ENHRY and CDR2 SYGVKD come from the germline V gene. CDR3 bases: TGTGCCATCAGTGCGGAAGGGCCGAATGAAAAACTGTTTTTT. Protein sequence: CAISAEGPNEKLFF.

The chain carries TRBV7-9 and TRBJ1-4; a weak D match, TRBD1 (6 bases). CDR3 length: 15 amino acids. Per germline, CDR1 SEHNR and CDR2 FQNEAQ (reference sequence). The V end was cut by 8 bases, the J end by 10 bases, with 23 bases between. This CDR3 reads CASALPGTRDLKLFF. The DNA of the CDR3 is TGTGCCAGCGCCTTGCCCGGGACACGAGACTTAAAACTGTTTTTT.

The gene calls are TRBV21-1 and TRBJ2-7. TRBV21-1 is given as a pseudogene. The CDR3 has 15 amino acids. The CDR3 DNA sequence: TGTGCCAGCAGCAAAATCCAGGAGAGCTCCTACGAGCAGTACGTC. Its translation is CASSKIQESSYEQYV.

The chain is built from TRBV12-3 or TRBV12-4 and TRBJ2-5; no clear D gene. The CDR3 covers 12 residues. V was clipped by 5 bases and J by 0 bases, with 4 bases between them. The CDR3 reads CASSSNQETQYF. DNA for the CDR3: TGTGCCAGCAGTAGCAACCAAGAGACCCAGTACTTC.